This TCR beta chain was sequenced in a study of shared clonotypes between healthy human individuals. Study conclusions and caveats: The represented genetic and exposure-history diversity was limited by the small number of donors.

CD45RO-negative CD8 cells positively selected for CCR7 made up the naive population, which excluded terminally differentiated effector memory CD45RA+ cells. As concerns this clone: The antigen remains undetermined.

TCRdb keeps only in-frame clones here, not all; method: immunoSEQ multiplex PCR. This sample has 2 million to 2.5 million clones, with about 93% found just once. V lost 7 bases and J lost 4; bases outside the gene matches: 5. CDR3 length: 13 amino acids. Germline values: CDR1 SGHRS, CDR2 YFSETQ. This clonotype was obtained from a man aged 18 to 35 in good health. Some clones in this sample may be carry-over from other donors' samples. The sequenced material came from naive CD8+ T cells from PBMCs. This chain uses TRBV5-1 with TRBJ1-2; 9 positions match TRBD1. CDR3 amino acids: CASGTGGVYGYTF. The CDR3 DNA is TGCGCCAGCGGAACAGGGGGCGTCTATGGCTACACCTTC.